Below, 3 T cell receptor beta chains from the same sample are listed, as sequenced in a study of T cell responses to AZD1222 COVID-19 vaccine (dated by TCRdb to the early 2020s). Library creation used the immunoSEQ multiplex PCR assay. The source is immuneACCESS, and TCRdb retained only in-frame sequences with V and J called. Part of the clones is not carried over; for the studies checked, unresolved V genes explain less than half of this, and the remainder is unexplained. This sample gives about 180,000 clones in total; around 93% of them show up just once. The biggest ten clones account for around 0.93% of the sample. What this sample's time point label stands for: about 28 days (+/-7) after the second vaccine dose. What this sample's treatment or condition label stands for: meningococcal conjugate vaccine given as trial control. Sequenced here: peripheral blood, sampled 28 days after the second dose of the MenACWY control vaccine. The receptor set was obtained from an adult who received the MenACWY meningococcal vaccine as a control.

The chain combines TRBV5-1 with TRBJ2-1; TRBD2 matches at 7 bases. J lost 1 base, V lost 5 bases, and 3 bases had no gene match. The CDR3 is 14 residues long. CDR1 and CDR2 from the germline V gene are SGHRS and YFSETQ. The CDR3 sequence is CASRLGGSYNEQFF. In DNA form, the CDR3 reads TGCGCCAGCAGGCTGGGGGGGTCCTACAATGAGCAGTTCTTC.

This chain joins TRBV30 and TRBJ1-1; D gene ambiguous. The germline CDR1 and CDR2 sequences are GTSNPN and SVGIG (reference sequence). There are 14 residues in the CDR3. The ends were cut back, 5 bases at V and 1 base at J, with 14 bases in the middle. The CDR3 DNA reads as TGTGCCTGGGGCCTCGGACGGAAGAACACTGAAGCTTTCTTT. This translates into CAWGLGRKNTEAFF.

This chain joins TRBV10-3 and TRBJ1-3, with D unclear. This CDR3 spans 12 amino acids. The V end was cut by 5 bases, the J end by 4 bases, with 6 bases between. Germline V lookup: CDR1 ENHRY, CDR2 SYGVKD. DNA of the CDR3: TGTGCCATCAGTCCTGGAGGAAACACCATATATTTT. Encoded protein: CAISPGGNTIYF.